This T cell receptor beta chain was obtained from a study of CD8+ T cells in alopecia areata. Overall study context: Treatment comprised oral tofacitinib, 5 to 10 mg twice daily, in treated patients. Tofacitinib exposure lasted 6 to 18 months, followed by 6 months off drug.

Study-level findings and limits: Clonality in lesional scalp, especially alopecia totalis/universalis, exceeded that of normal scalp.

The sequencing template was cDNA reverse transcribed from extracted RNA. TCRdb's table, derived via immunoSEQ multiplex PCR, lists solely in-frame clones and lacks some. Among under 20,000 clones listed, more than 50% were seen once. Lesional scalp tissue (obtained by punch biopsy) and peripheral blood were collected from alopecia areata patients. This clone has only one observation. Its antigen is as yet unknown. Looked up from germline, CDR1 is SGHVS and CDR2 is FQNEAQ. The CDR3 spans 15 residues. After removal of 4 bases from V and 4 bases from J, the junction contained 6 bases not matched to a gene.

The source was skin, collected at week 0. J is TRBJ1-5 and V is TRBV7-8, with 8 bases lining up with TRBD1. This TCR came from a human donor with alopecia areata. The CDR3 spells CASSSYRGKNQPQHF. The DNA of the CDR3 is TGTGCCAGCAGCTCATACAGGGGGAAGAATCAGCCCCAGCATTTT.